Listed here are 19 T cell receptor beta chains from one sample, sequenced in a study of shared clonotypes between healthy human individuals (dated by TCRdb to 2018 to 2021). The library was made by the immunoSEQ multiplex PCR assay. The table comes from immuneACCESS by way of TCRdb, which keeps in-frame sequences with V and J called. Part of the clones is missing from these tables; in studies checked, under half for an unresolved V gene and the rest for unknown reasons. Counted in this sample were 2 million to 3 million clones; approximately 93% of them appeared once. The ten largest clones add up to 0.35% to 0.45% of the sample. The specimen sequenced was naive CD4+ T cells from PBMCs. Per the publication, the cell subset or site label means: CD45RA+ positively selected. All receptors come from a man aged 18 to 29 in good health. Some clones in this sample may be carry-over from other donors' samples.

The CDR3 sequence: CASSLARLLAGYNEQFF. For the CDR3, the DNA is TGTGCCAGCAGCTTGGCCAGGTTACTAGCGGGCTACAATGAGCAGTTCTTC. The chain uses TRBV5-6 and TRBJ2-1; TRBD2 matches at 9 bases. CDR1 and CDR2 (germline): SGHDT, YYEEEE. The CDR3 is 17 amino acids. V gave up 0 bases and J gave up 3 bases; unmatched junction bases: 7.

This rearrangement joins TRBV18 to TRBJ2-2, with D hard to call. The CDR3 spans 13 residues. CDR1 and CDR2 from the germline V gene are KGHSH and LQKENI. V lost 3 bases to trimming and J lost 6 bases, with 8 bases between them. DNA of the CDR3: TGTGCCAGCTCACCGACCGTCTCCGGGGAGCTGTTTTTT. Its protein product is CASSPTVSGELFF. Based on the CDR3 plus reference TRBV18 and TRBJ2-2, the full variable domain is NAGVMQNPRHLVRRRGQEARLRCSPMKGHSHVYWYRQLPEEGLKFMVYLQKENIIDESGMPKERFSAEFPKEGPSILRIQQVVRGDSAAYFCASSPTVSGELFFGEGSRLTVL.

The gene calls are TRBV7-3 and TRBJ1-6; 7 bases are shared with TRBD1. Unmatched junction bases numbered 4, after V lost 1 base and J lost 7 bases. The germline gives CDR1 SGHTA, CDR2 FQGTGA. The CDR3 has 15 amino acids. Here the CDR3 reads CASSLNRGGNSPLHF. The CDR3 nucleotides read TGTGCCAGCAGCTTAAACAGGGGAGGCAATTCACCCCTCCACTTT.

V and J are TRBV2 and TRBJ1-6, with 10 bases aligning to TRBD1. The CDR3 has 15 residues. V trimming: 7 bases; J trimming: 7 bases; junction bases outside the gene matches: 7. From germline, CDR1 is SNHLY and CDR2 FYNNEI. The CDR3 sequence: CASKRPGQGNSPLHF. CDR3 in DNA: TGTGCCAGCAAGAGACCGGGACAGGGGAATTCACCCCTCCACTTT. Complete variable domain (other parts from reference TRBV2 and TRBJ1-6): EPEVTQTPSHQVTQMGQEVILRCVPISNHLYFYWYRQILGQKVEFLVSFYNNEISEKSEIFDDQFSVERPDGSNFTLKIRSTKLEDSAMYFCASKRPGQGNSPLHFGNGTRLTVT.

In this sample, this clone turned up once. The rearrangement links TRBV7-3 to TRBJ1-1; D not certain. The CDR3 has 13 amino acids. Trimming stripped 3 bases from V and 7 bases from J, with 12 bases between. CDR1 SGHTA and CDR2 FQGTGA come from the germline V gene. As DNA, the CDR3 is TGTGCCAGCAGCTTCGAGAGACTGGGTGAAGCTTTCTTT. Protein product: CASSFERLGEAFF.

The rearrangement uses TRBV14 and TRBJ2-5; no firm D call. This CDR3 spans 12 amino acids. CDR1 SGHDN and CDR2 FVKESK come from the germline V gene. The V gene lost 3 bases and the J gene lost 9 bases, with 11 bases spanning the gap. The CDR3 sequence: CASSQEPWSQYF. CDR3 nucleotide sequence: TGTGCCAGCAGCCAGGAGCCATGGTCCCAGTACTTC.

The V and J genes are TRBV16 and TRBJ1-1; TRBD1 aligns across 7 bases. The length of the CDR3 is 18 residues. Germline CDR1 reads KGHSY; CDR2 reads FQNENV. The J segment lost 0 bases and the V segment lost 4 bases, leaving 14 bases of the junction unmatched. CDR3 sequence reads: CASSRTGWGLPMNTEAFF. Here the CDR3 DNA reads TGTGCCAGCAGCCGGACAGGTTGGGGGCTGCCGATGAACACTGAAGCTTTCTTT.

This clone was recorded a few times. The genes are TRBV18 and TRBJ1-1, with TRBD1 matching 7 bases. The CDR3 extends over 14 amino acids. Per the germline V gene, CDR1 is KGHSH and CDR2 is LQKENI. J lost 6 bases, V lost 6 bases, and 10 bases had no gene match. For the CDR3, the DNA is TGTGCCAGCTCTCAGGGGGGGAAGGTCGCTGAAGCTTTCTTT. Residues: CASSQGGKVAEAFF.

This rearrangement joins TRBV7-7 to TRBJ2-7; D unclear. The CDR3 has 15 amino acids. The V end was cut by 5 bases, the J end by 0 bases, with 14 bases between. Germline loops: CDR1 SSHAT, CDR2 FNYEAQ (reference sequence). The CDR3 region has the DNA TGTGCCAGCAGCCCCCTCAGGATAGGCTCCTACGAGCAGTACTTC. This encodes CASSPLRIGSYEQYF.

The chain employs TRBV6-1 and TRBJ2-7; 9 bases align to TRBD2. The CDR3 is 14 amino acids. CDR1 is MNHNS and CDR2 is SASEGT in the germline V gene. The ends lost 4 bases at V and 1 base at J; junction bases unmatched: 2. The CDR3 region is CASSGSGGSYEQYF. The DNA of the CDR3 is TGTGCCAGCAGTGGTAGCGGGGGTTCCTACGAGCAGTACTTC.

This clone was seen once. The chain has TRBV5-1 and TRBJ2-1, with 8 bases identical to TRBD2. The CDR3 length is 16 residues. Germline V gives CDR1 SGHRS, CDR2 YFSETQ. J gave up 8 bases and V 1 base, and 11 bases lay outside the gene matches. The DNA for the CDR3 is TGCGCCAGCAGCTTGAGGATTAGCGGGATGGCGCATGAGCAGTTCTTC. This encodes CASSLRISGMAHEQFF.

The CDR3 bases are TGTGCCAGCACCCGCAGCGGGAGTTTAGGGAATGAGCAGTTCTTC. Residues: CASTRSGSLGNEQFF. This chain links TRBV28 with TRBJ2-1; 8 bases are shared with TRBD2. CDR1 is MDHEN, CDR2 SYDVKM, per germline. The V segment lost 7 bases and the J segment 7 bases; nucleotides outside the gene matches: 12. The CDR3 contains 15 residues.

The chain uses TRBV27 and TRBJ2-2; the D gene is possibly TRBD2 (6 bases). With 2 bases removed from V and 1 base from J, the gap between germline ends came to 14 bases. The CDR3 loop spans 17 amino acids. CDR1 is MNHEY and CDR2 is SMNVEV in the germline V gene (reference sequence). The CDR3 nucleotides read TGTGCCAGCAGTTTAGTCTGGGGGAGGTGGAACACCGGGGAGCTGTTTTTT. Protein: CASSLVWGRWNTGELFF.

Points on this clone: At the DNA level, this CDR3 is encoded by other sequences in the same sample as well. The CDR3 protein is CASSLSRDYEQYF. Here the CDR3 DNA reads TGTGCCAGCAGCTTAAGCAGGGATTACGAGCAGTACTTC. The rearrangement uses TRBV7-2 and TRBJ2-7; D is possibly TRBD1 (5 bases). CDR1 is SGHTA, CDR2 FQGNSA, per germline. V was trimmed by 2 bases and J by 4 bases, leaving 9 bases between them. CDR3 length: 13 residues. The variable domain in full, with the rest retrieved from reference TRBV7-2 and TRBJ2-7, is GAGVSQSPSNKVTEKGKDVELRCDPISGHTALYWYRQSLGQGLEFLIYFQGNSAPDKSGLPSDRFSAERTGGSVSTLTIQRTQQEDSAVYLCASSLSRDYEQYFGPGTRLTVT.

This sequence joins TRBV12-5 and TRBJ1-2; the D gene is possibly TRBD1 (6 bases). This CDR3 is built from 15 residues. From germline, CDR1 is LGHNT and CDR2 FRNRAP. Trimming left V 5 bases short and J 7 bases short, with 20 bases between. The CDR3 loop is CASGGQGPEGGGYTF. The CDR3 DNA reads TGTGCTAGTGGTGGGCAAGGGCCGGAGGGGGGTGGCTACACCTTC.

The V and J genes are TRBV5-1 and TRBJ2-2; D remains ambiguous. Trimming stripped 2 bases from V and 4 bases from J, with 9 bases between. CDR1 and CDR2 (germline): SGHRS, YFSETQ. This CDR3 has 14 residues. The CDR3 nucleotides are TGCGCCAGCAGCTTCCGAGGTATCACCGGGGAGCTGTTTTTT. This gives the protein CASSFRGITGELFF.

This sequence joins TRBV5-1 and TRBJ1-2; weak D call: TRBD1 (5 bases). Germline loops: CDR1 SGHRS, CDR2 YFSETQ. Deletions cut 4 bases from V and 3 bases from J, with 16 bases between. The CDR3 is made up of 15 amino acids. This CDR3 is CASSLSGRDHYGYTF. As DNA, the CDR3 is TGCGCCAGCAGCCTGTCGGGCAGGGACCACTATGGCTACACCTTC.

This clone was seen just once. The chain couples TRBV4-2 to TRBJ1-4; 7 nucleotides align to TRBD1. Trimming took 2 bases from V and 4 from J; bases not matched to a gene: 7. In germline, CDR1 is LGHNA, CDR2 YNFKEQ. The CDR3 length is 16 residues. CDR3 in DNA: TGTGCCAGCAGCCAACCGAGGGGACAGCTTAATGAAAAACTGTTTTTT. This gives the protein CASSQPRGQLNEKLFF.

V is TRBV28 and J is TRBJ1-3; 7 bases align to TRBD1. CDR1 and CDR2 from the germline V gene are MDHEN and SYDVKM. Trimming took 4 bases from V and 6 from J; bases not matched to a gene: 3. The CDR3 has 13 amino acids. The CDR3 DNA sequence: TGTGCCAGCAGTTGGACAGGAGTAAACACCATATATTTT. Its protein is CASSWTGVNTIYF. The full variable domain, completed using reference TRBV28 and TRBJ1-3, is DVKVTQSSRYLVKRTGEKVFLECVQDMDHENMFWYRQDPGLGLRLIYFSYDVKMKEKGDIPEGYSVSREKKERFSLILESASTNQTSMYLCASSWTGVNTIYFGEGSWLTVV.